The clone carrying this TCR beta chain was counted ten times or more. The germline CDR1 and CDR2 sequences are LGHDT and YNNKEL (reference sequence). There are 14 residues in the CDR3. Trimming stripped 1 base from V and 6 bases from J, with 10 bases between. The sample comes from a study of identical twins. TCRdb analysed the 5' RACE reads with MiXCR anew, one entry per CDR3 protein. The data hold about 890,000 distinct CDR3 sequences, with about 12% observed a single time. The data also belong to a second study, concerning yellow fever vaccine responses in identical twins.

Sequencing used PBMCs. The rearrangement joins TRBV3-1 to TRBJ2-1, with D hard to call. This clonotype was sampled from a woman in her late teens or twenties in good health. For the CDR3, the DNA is TGTGCCAGCAGCCAAGCAGTGACTTTCAATGAGCAGTTCTTC. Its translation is CASSQAVTFNEQFF.